One and the same sample provided the 23 T cell receptor beta chains below, sequenced in a study of technical replicates of blood from a few donors. Clones were read by immunoSEQ multiplex PCR, and TCRdb kept only the in-frame ones, dropping some. The data show tens of thousands of clones, 90% seen once. The sample was PBMCs. These receptors were collected from a human donor in good health. Some clones in this sample may be carry-over from other donors' samples.

The chain is built from TRBV4-2 and TRBJ2-3; 12 bases match TRBD2. The CDR3 sequence is 16 residues long. The germline V gene encodes CDR1 LGHNA and CDR2 YNFKEQ. V gave up 0 bases and J gave up 4 bases; unmatched junction bases: 2. CDR3 bases: TGTGCCAGCAGCCAAGATCTAGCGGGGGGGCCAGATACGCAGTATTTT. Protein sequence: CASSQDLAGGPDTQYF.

This rearrangement joins TRBV5-6 to TRBJ2-1, with 7 bases matching TRBD1. The junction had 14 bases not matched to a gene; V was cut back by 5 bases and J by 9 bases. This CDR3 contains 15 residues. Germline-derived CDR1 and CDR2 are SGHDT and YYEEEE. The CDR3 DNA reads as TGTGCCAGCAGTTCGAGGGGGCTTGCCTTCGGTGAGCAGTTCTTC. Its protein is CASSSRGLAFGEQFF.

V usage is TRBV7-2 and J usage is TRBJ1-2; TRBD1 matches 7 bases. V lost 6 bases and J lost 4; bases outside the gene matches: 2. Looked up from germline, CDR1 is SGHTA and CDR2 is FQGNSA. The CDR3 has 12 amino acids. Written as DNA, the CDR3 is TGTGCCAGCAGGGGACAGTCCTATGGCTACACCTTC. It is translated as CASRGQSYGYTF.

The chain recombines TRBV29-1 with TRBJ2-1; 10 positions agree with TRBD2. The ends lost 0 bases at V and 12 bases at J; junction bases unmatched: 14. Germline CDR1 and CDR2: SQVTM and ANQGSEA. The CDR3 is 16 amino acids. Written as DNA, the CDR3 is TGCAGCGTTGAAGATCTTATGGCTAGCGGGAGCTTGGGGCAGTTCTTC. This translates into CSVEDLMASGSLGQFF.

V and J are TRBV18 and TRBJ1-2; D uncertain. Trimming stripped 3 bases from V and 8 bases from J, with 13 bases between. CDR1 is KGHSH, CDR2 LQKENI, per germline. The CDR3 loop spans 13 amino acids. DNA for the CDR3: TGTGCCAGCTCACCCCGCTTCGAAGCGGGCTACACCTTC. Translation: CASSPRFEAGYTF. Full variable domain (outside the CDR3, taken from reference TRBV18 and TRBJ1-2): NAGVMQNPRHLVRRRGQEARLRCSPMKGHSHVYWYRQLPEEGLKFMVYLQKENIIDESGMPKERFSAEFPKEGPSILRIQQVVRGDSAAYFCASSPRFEAGYTFGSGTRLTVV.

The rearrangement uses TRBV14 and TRBJ1-3; the D gene is possibly TRBD1 (5 bases). The V and J ends lost 2 bases and 9 bases respectively, with 8 bases between them. CDR3 length: 12 residues. Germline values: CDR1 SGHDN, CDR2 FVKESK. CDR3 coding DNA: TGTGCCAGCAGCCAACAGGGCACCACCATATATTTT. This encodes CASSQQGTTIYF.

In the case of this clone: The germline gene is not matched at one end of the junction; a read error may be the cause. The chain employs TRBV27 and TRBJ1-2, with TRBD1 identical over 8 bases. Germline values: CDR1 MNHEY, CDR2 SMNVEV (reference sequence). The CDR3 runs to 10 residues. CDR3 residues: CASQGAEVAF. CDR3 nucleotide sequence: TGTGCCAGCCAGGGGGCCGAGGTGGCCTTC.

The CDR3 region is CASSIGPGQVSTDTQYF. In DNA form, the CDR3 reads TGTGCCAGTAGTATTGGCCCGGGACAGGTTAGCACAGATACGCAGTATTTT. The chain joins TRBV19 to TRBJ2-3; TRBD1 aligns across 8 bases. Germline V gene lookup returns CDR1 LNHDA and CDR2 SQIVND (reference sequence). V gave up 3 bases and J gave up 0 bases; unmatched junction bases: 8. The CDR3 runs 17 residues.

The genes are TRBV7-9 and TRBJ2-5, with a tentative D call TRBD2 (6 bases). Germline V gene lookup returns CDR1 SEHNR and CDR2 FQNEAQ (reference sequence). The V end lost 10 bases, the J end lost 6 bases, and 24 bases lay between the germline ends. The CDR3 sequence is 15 residues long. CDR3 in DNA: TGTGCCACCACAGGATGGGACTGGAGTTTGAAGACCCAGTACTTC. This codes for CATTGWDWSLKTQYF.

The J gene is TRBJ1-2, the V gene TRBV13; unclear D gene. This CDR3 is built from 15 residues. V shed 0 bases and J shed 1 base, with 9 bases lying between them. From germline, CDR1 is PRHDT and CDR2 FYEKMQ (reference sequence). The CDR3 DNA is TGTGCCAGCAGCTTAGGCCGCCGCAGTAACTATGGCTACACCTTC. Its translation is CASSLGRRSNYGYTF.

The chain joins TRBV7-3 to TRBJ1-1; no reliable D call. The CDR3 spans 13 residues. Trimming stripped 10 bases from V and 0 bases from J, with 12 bases between. Germline V gives CDR1 SGHTA, CDR2 FQGTGA. For the CDR3, the DNA is TGTGCCACCGCGAGGCAGCTGAACACTGAAGCTTTCTTT. It yields the protein CATARQLNTEAFF.

The chain joins TRBV5-4 to TRBJ2-3; 13 bases line up with TRBD2. After removal of 7 bases from V and 5 bases from J, the junction contained 4 bases not matched to a gene. CDR1 SGHNT and CDR2 YYREEE come from the germline V gene (reference sequence). CDR3 length equals 14 residues. The CDR3 sequence: CASRLAGGRDTQYF. The CDR3 DNA reads as TGTGCCAGCCGACTAGCGGGGGGTCGAGATACGCAGTATTTT.

The chain employs TRBV11-2 and TRBJ1-5; TRBD1 matches at 10 bases. J was trimmed by 4 bases and V by 5 bases; bases with no gene match: 2. Germline CDR1 SGHAT, CDR2 FQNNGV. The CDR3 is 14 amino acids. Here the CDR3 DNA reads TGTGCCAGCAGCGGGACAGGGGATAATCAGCCCCAGCATTTT. This sequence encodes CASSGTGDNQPQHF.

This clone appeared a single time. The chain is built from TRBV18 and TRBJ1-5; D is ambiguous. The V end was cut by 2 bases, the J end by 8 bases, with 10 bases between. The germline V gene encodes CDR1 KGHSH and CDR2 LQKENI. This CDR3 has 13 amino acids. The DNA of the CDR3 is TGTGCCAGCTCACCAGGGCCATCTGAGCCCCAGCATTTT. Translating it yields CASSPGPSEPQHF.

Here the CDR3 DNA reads TGTGCCAGCAGTCCGCAGGGGGGAGGAGGCTACACCTTC. Protein sequence: CASSPQGGGGYTF. The rearrangement joins TRBV6-1 to TRBJ1-2, with 7 nucleotides matching TRBD1. This CDR3 spans 13 amino acids. Trimming removed 5 bases from V and 8 bases from J; junction bases left unmatched: 8. CDR1 and CDR2 from the germline V gene are MNHNS and SASEGT.

This sequence joins TRBV2 and TRBJ2-1; 11 bases fit TRBD2. Germline trimming cut 5 bases from V and 5 bases from J; bases unmatched to any gene: 5. Looked up from germline, CDR1 is SNHLY and CDR2 is FYNNEI. CDR3 size: 15 residues. The DNA for the CDR3 is TGTGCCAGCAGTAGTAGCGGGGGGGCTCACAATGAGCAGTTCTTC. Its protein is CASSSSGGAHNEQFF.

Written as DNA, the CDR3 is TGTGCCAGCAGCTGGAGCGTTTCGGGGCCCCAGCATTTT. It yields the protein CASSWSVSGPQHF. The chain carries TRBV5-6 and TRBJ1-5, with D uncertain. The germline gives CDR1 SGHDT, CDR2 YYEEEE. V lost 3 bases and J lost 9, with 13 bases in between. The CDR3 runs to 13 residues.

This clone showed up just once. The chain links TRBV12-5 to TRBJ2-4, with 12 bases identical to TRBD1. After removal of 0 bases from V and 8 bases from J, the junction contained 8 bases not matched to a gene. Germline V gene data show CDR1 as LGHNT and CDR2 as FRNRAP. CDR3 size: 17 residues. CDR3 in amino acids: CASGLVLTGQGADIQYF. The CDR3 DNA is TGTGCTAGTGGTTTGGTACTCACGGGACAGGGGGCGGACATTCAGTACTTC.

Only one count was recorded for this clone. The rearrangement uses TRBV27 and TRBJ2-1; TRBD1 might be the D (6 bases). The CDR3 contains 15 residues. In germline, CDR1 is MNHEY, CDR2 SMNVEV (reference sequence). With 6 bases removed from V and 5 bases from J, the gap between germline ends came to 17 bases. The CDR3 DNA reads as TGTGCCAGCAGCGAAACCCTCAGGGGAAACAATGAGCAGTTCTTC. Its protein is CASSETLRGNNEQFF.

The chain employs TRBV9 and TRBJ1-3, with TRBD1 matching over 7 bases. Germline CDR1 and CDR2: SGDLS and YYNGEE. V gave up 3 bases and J gave up 6 bases; unmatched junction bases: 12. This CDR3 comprises 16 residues. As DNA, the CDR3 is TGTGCCAGCAGCGCCACGACAGGGTACACGAAAAACACCATATATTTT. The encoded protein is CASSATTGYTKNTIYF.

The chain is built from TRBV7-3 and TRBJ2-2, with 7 bases aligning to TRBD2. This CDR3 has 15 residues. Germline V CDR1 and CDR2: SGHTA, FQGTGA. The V gene end was trimmed by 6 bases and the J gene end by 4 bases; junction bases not matched to a gene: 8. The CDR3 DNA follows: TGTGCCAGCAGTTTGGCGGGGAGGGCCACCGGGGAGCTGTTTTTT. It yields the protein CASSLAGRATGELFF.

This chain joins TRBV9 and TRBJ2-5, with D possibly TRBD2 on 6 matching bases. The germline CDR1 and CDR2 sequences are SGDLS and YYNGEE. Trimming took off 0 bases at V and 1 base at J, with 13 bases between the two ends. This CDR3 is built from 16 residues. CDR3 nucleotides: TGTGCCAGCAGCGTAGCGGCCCTAGCGCCCCAAGAGACCCAGTACTTC. Translating gives CASSVAALAPQETQYF.

This chain uses TRBV4-1 with TRBJ2-7, with 11 bases lining up with TRBD1. CDR1 is MGHRA, CDR2 YSYEKL, per germline. The ends lost 3 bases at V and 4 bases at J; junction bases unmatched: 8. The CDR3 totals 16 residues. Here the CDR3 reads CASSQWGGTGGYEQYF. The DNA of the CDR3 is TGCGCCAGCAGCCAGTGGGGGGGGACAGGGGGATACGAGCAGTACTTC.